This T cell receptor beta chain derives from a study of beta chain features in type 1 diabetes. As every portion of the isolated RNA was reverse transcribed, the sequencing read expressed TCRB transcripts. The repertoire was sequenced with immunoSEQ multiplex PCR; TCRdb's copy has only in-frame clones and lacks some. Altogether 900,000 or so clones are present, around a sixth being singletons, with the ten largest covering 0.02% to 0.025%. Germline assignment: CDR1 MDHEN and CDR2 SYDVKM. V was shortened by 1 base and J by 8 bases, with 5 bases between the two germline ends. The CDR3 runs 11 residues. Study-wide findings and caveats: For patients, the naive, central memory and Treg TCRB repertoires appeared more alike than for healthy donors. When VDJ junctions were examined, type 1 diabetes patients showed fewer insertions and more deletions. Type 1 diabetes patients had TCRB CDR3s that were shorter (moderately but significantly so) in all four CD4+ subsets.

As to this clone: Its antigen is unknown.

The material sequenced was naive CD4+ T cells from blood. The chain couples TRBV28 to TRBJ1-2, with D unresolved. The sequence came from a woman under 30 in good health. Here the CDR3 reads CASSLFGGYTF. The DNA for the CDR3 is TGTGCCAGCAGTTTATTTGGAGGCTACACCTTC.